This T cell receptor (beta chain) was documented in a study of T cells in Graves' hyperthyroidism and ophthalmopathy. Study details: Once the initial diagnosis was made, peripheral blood was obtained before any treatment.

Authors of the study amplified TCR beta CDR3 regions from RNA transcripts. Using the HTBI primer set, a first-round RT-PCR was run on the TCR CDR3. TCRdb called the multiplex PCR reads again in MiXCR, with one record for every CDR3 protein. Of 250,000 or so distinct CDR3 sequences listed, around 15% are singletons. This clonotype has a count of ten or more. Sequencing was performed on blood. The clonotype was recovered from a woman aged 18 to 35 with Graves' ophthalmopathy.

CDR3 amino acids: CASSSGTLFYEQYF. Written as DNA, the CDR3 is TGTGCCAGCAGTTCCGGGACCTTGTTCTACGAGCAGTACTTC. The genes are TRBV6-1 and TRBJ2-7; D may correspond to TRBD1 or TRBD2 (5 bases each). The CDR3 consists of 14 residues. V lost 5 bases to trimming and J lost 3 bases, with 14 bases between them. CDR1 and CDR2 from the germline V gene are MNHNS and SASEGT.